The 30 T cell receptor beta chains listed next were all sequenced from one sample in a study of identical twins. MiXCR, applied by TCRdb to the 5' RACE reads, yields one record per CDR3 protein. The data show hundreds of thousands of distinct CDR3 sequences, approximately 6.1% seen once. Sequencing was performed on naive T cells sorted from blood. The receptors derive from a man aged 18 to 29 in good health.

This clonotype was found many times. The gene calls are TRBV27 and TRBJ2-5, with 9 bases fitting TRBD2. Germline V gene sequence: CDR1 MNHEY, CDR2 SMNVEV (reference sequence). This CDR3 is 17 amino acids long. After removal of 5 bases from V and 2 bases from J, the junction contained 12 bases not matched to a gene. CDR3 in DNA: TGTGCCAGCAGTATCCGGGGACTAGCATGGAAGCAAGAGACCCAGTACTTC. Amino acid sequence: CASSIRGLAWKQETQYF.

Details on this clonotype: A much larger clonotype is one base distant, so this may be a read error. This chain links TRBV15 with TRBJ1-4; D uncertain. CDR1 is LNHNV and CDR2 is YYDKDF in the germline V gene (reference sequence). This CDR3 has 13 amino acids. CDR3 loop: CAISRDPNEKLFF. In DNA form, the CDR3 reads TGTGCCATCAGCAGAGACCCTAATGAAAAACTGTTTTTT.

The chain uses TRBV6-2 or TRBV6-3 and TRBJ2-1; 12 nucleotides agree with TRBD1. Germline assignment: CDR1 MNHEY and CDR2 SVGEGT. V was pared by 2 bases and J by 10 bases, with 15 bases of the junction left unmatched. This CDR3 region has 18 residues. The CDR3 here is CASSYTSHIRDRGQEQFF. The CDR3 coding sequence is TGTGCCAGCAGTTACACCTCACACATCCGGGACAGGGGGCAAGAGCAGTTCTTC.

A word on this clonotype: Its ends do not fully match the called genes, so a read error is possible. The chain recombines TRBV6-5 with TRBJ2-2; D call uncertain. The length of the CDR3 is 13 residues. CDR1 and CDR2 from the germline V gene are MNHEY and SVGAGI. For the CDR3, the DNA is TGTGTCAGCAGTTACTCGCCCGGCGGGGAGCTGTTTTTT. Protein sequence: CVSSYSPGGELFF.

This chain links TRBV25-1 with TRBJ2-7, with 7 bases aligning to TRBD1. The CDR3 runs to 15 residues. The V and J ends lost 8 bases and 2 bases, in that order; junction bases with no gene match: 12. Germline V gene lookup returns CDR1 MGHDK and CDR2 SYGVNS. In nucleotides, the CDR3 is TGTGCCAGCCAGCCCAGGGGGTCCTCCGCCTACGAGCAGTACTTC. It encodes CASQPRGSSAYEQYF.

This clonotype was seen ten or more times. This chain joins TRBV2 and TRBJ2-4; D gene ambiguous. Deletions cut 4 bases from V and 0 bases from J, with 13 bases between. CDR1 is SNHLY, CDR2 FYNNEI, per germline. The CDR3 consists of 16 residues. For the CDR3, the DNA is TGTGCCAGCAGTGCCGAGCTTTCAGGAGCCAAAAACATTCAGTACTTC. Encoded protein: CASSAELSGAKNIQYF.

This clonotype has ten or more counts. V and J are TRBV15 and TRBJ2-3; D unclear. The CDR3 has 13 residues. CDR1 is LNHNV, CDR2 YYDKDF, per germline (reference sequence). Deletions cut 3 bases from V and 5 bases from J, with 9 bases between. The CDR3, as DNA: TGTGCCACCAGCAGTCGGGTCCTAGATACGCAGTATTTT. Translation: CATSSRVLDTQYF.

This clonotype was seen ten or more times. The chain uses TRBV29-1 and TRBJ1-2; D remains unclear. Trimming pared 4 bases from V and 8 bases from J, leaving 14 bases between. Germline CDR1 SQVTM, CDR2 ANQGSEA. The CDR3 totals 12 residues. CDR3 nucleotides: TGCAGCGTTGCACCAACCCCCGACGGCTACACCTTC. Encoded protein: CSVAPTPDGYTF. Using reference TRBV29-1 and TRBJ1-2 for the parts outside the CDR3, the full variable domain is SAVISQKPSRDICQRGTSLTIQCQVDSQVTMMFWYRQQPGQSLTLIATANQGSEATYESGFVIDKFPISRPNLTFSTLTVSNMSPEDSSIYLCSVAPTPDGYTFGSGTRLTVV.

This clonotype occurred many times. This rearrangement joins TRBV9 to TRBJ2-1; 14 nucleotides align to TRBD2. The CDR3 is 15 amino acids. V shed 3 bases, J shed 8 bases, and the junction held 4 bases outside the gene matches. Germline CDR1 and CDR2: SGDLS and YYNGEE. Written as DNA, the CDR3 is TGTGCCAGCAGCGCCGGGACTAGCGGGAGCCATGAGCAGTTCTTC. As protein: CASSAGTSGSHEQFF. The full variable domain, its missing parts supplied by reference TRBV9 and TRBJ2-1, is DSGVTQTPKHLITATGQRVTLRCSPRSGDLSVYWYQQSLDQGLQFLIQYYNGEERAKGNILERFSAQQFPDLHSELNLSSLELGDSALYFCASSAGTSGSHEQFFGPGTRLTVL.

V gene TRBV12-3 or TRBV12-4 combines with J gene TRBJ2-3; D not resolved. Trimming left V 9 bases short and J 0 bases short, with 10 bases between. The CDR3 consists of 13 residues. The CDR3 here is CASWAPSTDTQYF. CDR3 in DNA: TGTGCCAGTTGGGCGCCTAGCACAGATACGCAGTATTTT.

This clonotype was seen many times. The chain has TRBV6-1 and TRBJ2-5; 10 bases line up with TRBD2. Germline V gene lookup returns CDR1 MNHNS and CDR2 SASEGT. V gave up 4 bases and J gave up 2 bases; unmatched junction bases: 7. This CDR3 has 16 amino acids. In DNA, the CDR3 is TGTGCCAGCAGTGGGACTAGCGGCCCGGAACAAGAGACCCAGTACTTC. As protein: CASSGTSGPEQETQYF.

This clonotype was seen ten or more times. The chain combines TRBV12-3 or TRBV12-4 with TRBJ2-5, with D hard to call. V lost 6 bases and J 5 bases, leaving 25 bases between the germline ends. This CDR3 has 17 residues. The CDR3 DNA is TGTGCCAGCAGCCCTGGCCACTCACCGGTGGGGTTGGAGACCCAGTACTTC. Translated, it gives CASSPGHSPVGLETQYF.

The chain combines TRBV6-1 with TRBJ2-1, with TRBD1 as a possible D gene (5 bases). Per the germline V gene, CDR1 is MNHNS and CDR2 is SASEGT. With 0 bases removed from V and 7 bases from J, the gap between germline ends came to 13 bases. The CDR3 sequence is 15 residues long. The CDR3 sequence is CASSEAEGARNEQFF. Written as DNA, the CDR3 is TGTGCCAGCAGTGAAGCTGAAGGGGCGAGAAATGAGCAGTTCTTC.

This clonotype came up many times. V is TRBV27 and J is TRBJ2-1, with D maybe TRBD1 (6 bases). CDR3 size: 17 residues. The ends were cut back, 3 bases at V and 7 bases at J, with 22 bases in the middle. CDR1 and CDR2 (germline): MNHEY, SMNVEV (reference sequence). CDR3 sequence reads: CASSFVVQRQGLNEQFF. For the CDR3, the DNA is TGTGCCAGCAGTTTCGTTGTTCAGCGGCAGGGGTTGAATGAGCAGTTCTTC.

This sequence joins TRBV4-2 and TRBJ2-1; 7 bases are shared with TRBD2. Germline V gene data show CDR1 as LGHNA and CDR2 as YNFKEQ. With V trimmed by 1 base and J by 0 bases, 12 bases remained unmatched. The CDR3 sequence is 19 residues long. For the CDR3, the DNA is TGTGCCAGCAGCCAAGGGGGAGCCGGGACTATCCGCTCCTACAATGAGCAGTTCTTC. Translated: CASSQGGAGTIRSYNEQFF.

V and J are TRBV7-9 and TRBJ2-4; no clear D. This CDR3 spans 13 amino acids. Per the germline V gene, CDR1 is SEHNR and CDR2 is FQNEAQ (reference sequence). V was shortened by 1 base and J by 3 bases, with 4 bases between the two germline ends. In DNA form, the CDR3 reads TGTGCCAGCAGCTTAGGTGACAAAAACATTCAGTACTTC. Translation gives CASSLGDKNIQYF.

In its sample, this clonotype was seen a few times. The chain joins TRBV25-1 to TRBJ1-5; D may be TRBD1 (6 bases). CDR1 and CDR2 (germline): MGHDK, SYGVNS. V shed 7 bases and J shed 4 bases, with 14 bases lying between them. This CDR3 region has 14 residues. In DNA, the CDR3 is TGTGCCAGCAAGAGTCCAGGGGCGAATCAGCCCCAGCATTTT. Translated: CASKSPGANQPQHF.

This clonotype occurred many times. V is TRBV29-1 and J is TRBJ1-2; possible D gene TRBD1, 5 bases. Germline loops: CDR1 SQVTM, CDR2 ANQGSEA. V was cut by 8 bases and J by 1 base, with 17 bases left in between. The CDR3 loop spans 14 amino acids. DNA of the CDR3: TGCAGCTCCTCATCCGGGACGGATAACTATGGCTACACCTTC. This codes for CSSSSGTDNYGYTF.

The genes are TRBV5-5 and TRBJ1-2, with D possibly being TRBD1 (5 bases). The germline gives CDR1 SGHKS, CDR2 YYEKEE (reference sequence). V was cut by 0 bases and J by 4 bases, with 22 bases left in between. CDR3 length equals 18 residues. The CDR3 loop is CASSLELGALFSSYGYTF. For the CDR3, the DNA is TGTGCCAGCAGCTTGGAACTCGGGGCGCTCTTTTCTAGCTATGGCTACACCTTC. Full variable domain (outside the CDR3, taken from reference TRBV5-5 and TRBJ1-2): DAGVTQSPTHLIKTRGQQVTLRCSPISGHKSVSWYQQVLGQGPQFIFQYYEKEERGRGNFPDRFSARQFPNYSSELNVNALLLGDSALYLCASSLELGALFSSYGYTFGSGTRLTVV.

This clonotype was seen ten or more times. The chain recombines TRBV5-1 with TRBJ2-3, with 7 bases that match TRBD2. V was clipped by 8 bases and J by 0 bases; unmatched bases: 9. Per the germline V gene, CDR1 is SGHRS and CDR2 is YFSETQ. The CDR3 runs 15 residues. The DNA for the CDR3 is TGCGCCAGTCTTTGGGGGGGAGACAGCACAGATACGCAGTATTTT. It translates to CASLWGGDSTDTQYF.

This clonotype was picked up many times. Its ends do not fully match the called genes, so a read error is possible. CDR3 DNA: TGTGCCAGCAGTGACGAGGGGGTTGGCTTC. Residues: CASSDEGVGF. This chain connects TRBV6-1 to TRBJ2-1, with D possibly TRBD1 on 6 matching bases. The CDR3 runs 10 residues. Per the germline V gene, CDR1 is MNHNS and CDR2 is SASEGT.

This clonotype was counted many times. The chain is built from TRBV12-3 or TRBV12-4 and TRBJ1-2; D ambiguous. The CDR3 is made up of 12 amino acids. The V gene lost 11 bases and the J gene lost 4 bases, with 14 bases spanning the gap. Here the CDR3 DNA reads TGTGCCTCGTCCGCGGGTAGCTATGGCTACACCTTC. Translation gives CASSAGSYGYTF.

This clonotype occurred many times. The rearrangement uses TRBV29-1 and TRBJ2-7; D possibly corresponds to TRBD2 (6 bases). V shed 6 bases and J shed 5 bases, with 17 bases lying between them. The CDR3 is made up of 13 amino acids. The germline V gene encodes CDR1 SQVTM and CDR2 ANQGSEA. As DNA, the CDR3 is TGCAGCGTCCGGACGGCGGGACTTCACGAGCAGTACTTC. This sequence encodes CSVRTAGLHEQYF.

The chain is built from TRBV15 and TRBJ2-5, with TRBD1 matching over 9 bases. J lost 4 bases, V lost 0 bases, and 6 bases had no gene match. Per the germline V gene, CDR1 is LNHNV and CDR2 is YYDKDF (reference sequence). There are 16 residues in the CDR3. The CDR3 is CATSRDSDRGLETQYF. The CDR3 nucleotides are TGTGCCACCAGCAGAGATTCGGACAGGGGTTTAGAGACCCAGTACTTC.

This clonotype was counted between two and nine times. The chain uses TRBV10-3 and TRBJ1-3; tentatively, D is TRBD1 (6 bases). Looked up from germline, CDR1 is ENHRY and CDR2 is SYGVKD. The CDR3 runs to 16 residues. V lost 6 bases and J 4 bases, leaving 19 bases between the germline ends. CDR3 protein: CAIRDSRGSTGNTIYF. CDR3 nucleotide sequence: TGTGCCATCAGGGACTCCAGGGGTTCGACAGGAAACACCATATATTTT.

This clonotype was counted many times. The chain joins TRBV7-6 to TRBJ2-3, with D possibly matching TRBD1 (5 bases). Germline lookup yields CDR1 SGHVS and CDR2 FNYEAQ. V was trimmed by 8 bases and J by 2 bases, leaving 26 bases between them. This CDR3 has 18 amino acids. The CDR3 region is CASASGAAFSASTDTQYF. Written as DNA, the CDR3 is TGTGCCAGCGCCAGTGGGGCGGCCTTTTCCGCCTCCACAGATACGCAGTATTTT.

The V gene is TRBV5-1, the J gene TRBJ2-5, with D possibly TRBD2 on 5 matching bases. The CDR3 loop spans 14 amino acids. Deletions cut 4 bases from V and 3 bases from J, with 13 bases between. CDR1 and CDR2 (germline): SGHRS, YFSETQ. The CDR3 loop is CASSRRLGEETQYF. The CDR3 nucleotides read TGCGCCAGCAGCCGCCGACTGGGAGAAGAGACCCAGTACTTC.

This clonotype was counted many times. The rearrangement links TRBV4-3 to TRBJ2-7; weak D call: TRBD2 (6 bases). The CDR3 consists of 13 residues. The germline CDR1 and CDR2 sequences are LGHNA and YSLEER. Trimming took 5 bases from V and 3 from J, leaving 11 bases between them. The CDR3 nucleotides read TGCGCCAGCAGCGGTGATAGCGGCTACGAGCAGTACTTC. It yields the protein CASSGDSGYEQYF.

V is TRBV29-1 and J is TRBJ2-1, with 8 bases lining up with TRBD1. V trimming: 5 bases; J trimming: 6 bases; junction bases outside the gene matches: 9. Germline V CDR1 and CDR2: SQVTM, ANQGSEA. The CDR3 consists of 14 residues. The CDR3 coding sequence is TGCAGCGTTCCGTGGGACAGGAATTCCAATGAGCAGTTCTTC. This translates into CSVPWDRNSNEQFF.

This clonotype was found many times. The V gene is TRBV28, the J gene TRBJ1-5; TRBD1 agrees at 7 bases. Germline values: CDR1 MDHEN, CDR2 SYDVKM. The ends lost 7 bases at V and 5 bases at J; junction bases unmatched: 8. The CDR3 covers 14 residues. The CDR3 DNA follows: TGTGCCAGCACCTCGGGACAGACATATCAGCCCCAGCATTTT. Translated: CASTSGQTYQPQHF.